The present entry profiles one T cell receptor (beta chain) with its context. V was clipped by 6 bases and J by 1 base, with 12 bases between them. Per the germline V gene, CDR1 is SQVTM and CDR2 is ANQGSEA. The CDR3 totals 14 residues. The data belong to a study of CD8+ T cells in alopecia areata. About the study: Tofacitinib therapy took 6 to 18 months; 6 months off drug came after.

Cell sorting was applied to PBMCs, and CD4+ and CD8+ T cells were collected. Investigators isolated RNA and reverse transcribed it into cDNA to act as the sequencing template. The method was immunoSEQ multiplex PCR; TCRdb's version includes in-frame clones alone and lacks a portion of them. Among fewer than 250,000 clones listed, around three fifths were seen once. The J gene is TRBJ2-2, the V gene TRBV29-1, with D possibly matching TRBD2 (6 bases). The sequence was obtained from a human donor with alopecia areata. Specimen: CD4+ T cells sorted from blood, collected at week 0. The CDR3 DNA reads as TGCAGCGTCATGGGACTGATGAACACCGGGGAGCTGTTTTTT. Translation gives CSVMGLMNTGELFF.